This TCR beta chain derives from a study of memory CD4+ T cells and cytomegalovirus serostatus. Study in general: Healthy Belgian adult donors included nine or ten CMV-positive and some 23 CMV-negative people.

In the study's own analysis: Out-of-frame sequences were removed, leaving 2 million to 2.5 million distinct TCRbeta sequences. The repertoire was sequenced with immunoSEQ multiplex PCR; TCRdb's copy has only in-frame clones and lacks some. V and J calls and clone size come straight from that table; D and trimming were deduced from the DNA. The sample shows some 56,000 clones, around 80% of them seen only once. The sort gate was single viable CD3+CD4+CD8-CD45RO+ cells for memory CD4+ T cells. CMV serostatus came from serum IgG against pp150, pp28, p38, p52. The study, taken as a whole, reports: Repertoires predicted CMV serostatus with median bootstrapped AUC of around 0.95.

As for this clone: The target antigen is unknown.

The TCR originated in an adult in good health and CMV-seronegative. The specimen was memory CD4+ T cells from blood.

The CDR3 protein is CASSPMGGFSGNTIYF. In nucleotides, the CDR3 is TGTGCCAGCAGCCCGATGGGGGGGTTTTCTGGAAACACCATATATTTT. V is TRBV7-3 and J is TRBJ1-3, with a tentative D call TRBD1 (5 bases). The CDR3 length is 16 residues. V was cut by 5 bases and J by 1 base, with 15 bases left in between. Looked up from germline, CDR1 is SGHTA and CDR2 is FQGTGA.